This note documents a single T cell receptor (beta chain) sequence. This sample stems from a study of T cells in Graves' hyperthyroidism and ophthalmopathy. This CDR3 spans 13 amino acids. V gave up 3 bases and J gave up 6 bases, with 11 bases separating them. Germline V gene sequence: CDR1 LNHDA, CDR2 SQIVND (reference sequence). Authors of the study amplified TCR beta CDR3 regions from RNA transcripts. The TCR CDR3 was amplified in a first-round RT-PCR using the HTBI primer set. TCRdb processed the multiplex PCR reads anew with MiXCR; each CDR3 protein has one entry. The profile shows under 550,000 distinct CDR3 sequences, less than 20% of them singletons.

The chain combines TRBV19 with TRBJ1-2, with D uncertain. This TCR was sampled from a man between 40 and 49 years old with Graves' ophthalmopathy. The sequenced sample consisted of blood. CDR3 sequence: CASSIVGIHGYTF. The CDR3 DNA reads TGTGCCAGTAGTATTGTAGGGATCCATGGCTACACCTTC.